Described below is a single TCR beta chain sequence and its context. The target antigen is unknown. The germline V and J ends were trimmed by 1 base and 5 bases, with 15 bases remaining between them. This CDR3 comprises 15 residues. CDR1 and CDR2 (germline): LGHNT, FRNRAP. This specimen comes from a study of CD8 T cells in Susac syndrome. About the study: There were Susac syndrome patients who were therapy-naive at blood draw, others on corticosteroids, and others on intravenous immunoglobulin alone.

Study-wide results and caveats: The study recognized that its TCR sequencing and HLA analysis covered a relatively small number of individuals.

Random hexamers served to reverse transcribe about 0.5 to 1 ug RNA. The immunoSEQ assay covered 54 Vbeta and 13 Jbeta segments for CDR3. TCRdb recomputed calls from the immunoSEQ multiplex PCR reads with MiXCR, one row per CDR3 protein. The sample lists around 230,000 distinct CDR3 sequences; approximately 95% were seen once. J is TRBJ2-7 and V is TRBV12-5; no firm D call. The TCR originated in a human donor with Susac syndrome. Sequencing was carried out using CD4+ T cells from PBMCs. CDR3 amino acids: CASGLGAFGSHEQYF. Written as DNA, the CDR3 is TGTGCTAGTGGTTTGGGGGCATTCGGCAGCCACGAGCAGTACTTC.